Listed here is a single T cell receptor (beta chain). Between the trimmed V and J ends, which lost 10 bases and 1 base, there was a span of 13 bases. The CDR3 has 13 residues. Per the germline V gene, CDR1 is SNHLY and CDR2 is FYNNEI. Authors' analysis steps: Amplification of reference gene primers was used by the study to estimate nucleated cell counts. Measured with immunoSEQ multiplex PCR; TCRdb has only the in-frame clones, and not every one. For V, J and clone size, that table is used; D and trimming come from the DNA. Of 150,000 to 200,000 clones detected, approximately 82% appear once; the ten largest clones hold approximately 14%. The entry originates in a study of blood T cell repertoires in COVID-19. The wider study: The cDNA or gDNA used as material had been derived from T cells, B-cell-depleted T cells, or PBMCs.

J is TRBJ2-5 and V is TRBV2; the D is unclear. The origin of this receptor is a man in his fifties or sixties who had recovered from COVID-19. The sample consisted of PBMCs or T cells enriched from blood (not recorded which). CDR3 amino acids: CATKVPGQETQYF. CDR3 DNA: TGTGCCACCAAAGTACCGGGCCAAGAGACCCAGTACTTC.